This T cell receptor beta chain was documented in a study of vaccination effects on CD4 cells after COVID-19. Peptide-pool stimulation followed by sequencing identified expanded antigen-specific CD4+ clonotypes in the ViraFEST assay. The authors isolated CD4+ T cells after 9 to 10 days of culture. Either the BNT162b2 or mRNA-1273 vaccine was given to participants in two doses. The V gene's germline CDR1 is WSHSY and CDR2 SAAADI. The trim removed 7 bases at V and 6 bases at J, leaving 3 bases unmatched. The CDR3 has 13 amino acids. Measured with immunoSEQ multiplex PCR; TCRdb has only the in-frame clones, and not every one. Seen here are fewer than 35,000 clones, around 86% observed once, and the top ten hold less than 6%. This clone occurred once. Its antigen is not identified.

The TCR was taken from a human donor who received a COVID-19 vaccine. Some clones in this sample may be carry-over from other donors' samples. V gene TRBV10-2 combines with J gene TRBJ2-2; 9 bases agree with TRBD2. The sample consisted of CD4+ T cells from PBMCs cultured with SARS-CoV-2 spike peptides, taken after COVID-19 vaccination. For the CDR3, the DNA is TGCGCCAGCACCGGGACTAGCCCCGGGGAGCTGTTTTTT. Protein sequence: CASTGTSPGELFF.